A selection of T cell receptor beta chains follows, all from one sample in a study of blood T cells in healthy people across ages. Each CDR3 protein is one row after TCRdb ran MiXCR on the 5' RACE reads. This repertoire shows 2 million or so distinct CDR3 sequences, less than 50% found once; its top ten account for roughly 2%. Sequencing was done on a sample of blood. The origin of the receptors is a woman aged 40 to 50 in good health. CDR3s include the opening cysteine and the closing phenylalanine or tryptophan. D genes are given only for firm matches. Clone size is shown for a subset of rows, as once, few, many or a class of expanded clone.

V	D	size	J	DNA	CDR3
TRBV4-2	TRBD2	few	TRBJ2-3	TGTGCCAGCAGCCCCGTCGGGCTAGCGGGGGGATCAGATACGCAGTATTTT	CASSPVGLAGGSDTQYF
TRBV24-1	TRBD1	.	TRBJ2-3	TGTGCCACCAGTCGCCGGGACAGCTATACGCAGTATTTT	CATSRRDSYTQYF
TRBV6-6	TRBD1	.	TRBJ1-1	TGTGCCAGCAGTTACTACAGGGGCTGGGCTGAAGCTTTCTTT	CASSYYRGWAEAFF
TRBV5-1	.	.	TRBJ2-7	TGCGCCAGCAGCTTCTTAAGGGGTGTTGGTGTAGACGAGCAGTACTTC	CASSFLRGVGVDEQYF
TRBV4-3	.	.	TRBJ2-3	TGCGCCAGCAGCCAAGACGCAGGGAATGCAGATACGCAGTATTTT	CASSQDAGNADTQYF
TRBV4-3	.	few	TRBJ2-3	TGCGCCAGCAGCCAAGATCGGGTTTCCTCCATCACAGATACGCAGTATTTT	CASSQDRVSSITDTQYF
TRBV6-5	.	.	TRBJ2-3	TGTGCCAGCAGCCCATGGCTCGGGGAGGTGCAGTATTTT	CASSPWLGEVQYF
TRBV25-1	.	.	TRBJ1-2	TGTGCCAGCAGTGAATATGTAGATCATGGCTACACCTTC	CASSEYVDHGYTF
TRBV9	.	once	TRBJ2-7	TGTGCCAGCAGCGTAGGAAGTAGTCAGGGAATCCCCGAGCAGTACTTC	CASSVGSSQGIPEQYF
TRBV6-6	.	few	TRBJ1-5	TGTGCCAGCAGTTACACCGTGGGGGGGATCAATCAGCCCCAGCATTTT	CASSYTVGGINQPQHF
TRBV27	.	.	TRBJ2-5	TGTGCCAGCAGTAAGGACGGGCTGTACCAAGAGACCCAGTACTTC	CASSKDGLYQETQYF
TRBV27	.	few	TRBJ2-3	TGTGCCAGCAGTTTTTACGGGGCCGAGGATACGCAGTATTTT	CASSFYGAEDTQYF
TRBV4-1	.	.	TRBJ2-3	TGCGCCAGCAGCCGCTTCCTGGGTGATACGCAGTATTTT	CASSRFLGDTQYF
TRBV9	TRBD2	.	TRBJ2-3	TGTGCCAGCAGCGTAGTACTAGCGACTGATACGCAGTATTTT	CASSVVLATDTQYF
TRBV20-1	.	.	TRBJ2-7	TGCAGTGCTGACTGGGACAACTACGAGCAGTACTTC	CSADWDNYEQYF
TRBV7-9	TRBD1	.	TRBJ2-1	TGTGCCAGCACTGACGGTCAGGGGGCGAGATACAATGAGCAGTTCTTC	CASTDGQGARYNEQFF
TRBV10-3	TRBD1	.	TRBJ1-2	TGTGCCATCAGTGTCCCCCCGGGACAGGGGTCTGGCTACACCTTC	CAISVPPGQGSGYTF
TRBV27	.	.	TRBJ1-5	TGTGCCAGCAAGGGGAGCGTGGGTCAGCCCCAGCATTTT	CASKGSVGQPQHF
TRBV28	.	few	TRBJ2-7	TGTGCCAGCCATCAGCGTGATTACTACGAGCAGTACTTC	CASHQRDYYEQYF
TRBV7-2	.	.	TRBJ2-2	TGTGCCAGCACCTCGCGGAGAACCGGGGAGCTGTTTTTT	CASTSRRTGELFF
TRBV2	TRBD1	.	TRBJ2-6	TGTGCCAGCACTCGATTGGGGGACAGCTCTGGGGCCAACGTCCTGACTTTC	CASTRLGDSSGANVLTF
TRBV15	.	few	TRBJ1-4	TGTGCCACCAGTGGAAGTCCCCTTACTAATGAAAAGCTGTTTTTT	CATSGSPLTNEKLFF
TRBV20-1	TRBD1	few	TRBJ2-4	TGCAGTGTCAGGCCAGGGGGTGGGCAAAACATTCAGTACTTC	CSVRPGGGQNIQYF
TRBV4-3	.	few	TRBJ2-7	TGCGCCAGCAGACCCTCGACAGGTTCCTCCTACGAGCAGTACTTC	CASRPSTGSSYEQYF
TRBV27	TRBD1	.	TRBJ2-4	TGTGCCAGCAGTTTATCGGGACAGGGGGTGTGGGAGCAGTACTTC	CASSLSGQGVWEQYF
TRBV7-9	.	.	TRBJ2-7	TGTGCCAGCGCTAACAGGAGGGGGCCCTACGAGCAGTACTTC	CASANRRGPYEQYF
TRBV20-1	TRBD2	.	TRBJ2-1	TGCAGTGCTGAGGGCGGGGGGCGCTCCTACAATGAGCAGTTCTTC	CSAEGGGRSYNEQFF
TRBV9	.	.	TRBJ1-2	TGTGCCAGCAGCATGACAGCCGCCACTAACTATAGCTACACCTTC	CASSMTAATNYSYTF
TRBV20-1	.	.	TRBJ2-3	TGCAGTGCTAGAACTCCGCGGGACGGACGCACAGATACGCAGTATTTT	CSARTPRDGRTDTQYF
TRBV20-1	.	.	TRBJ2-7	TGCAGTGCTAGGGCAAATGGGGCCAGGAGCTCCTACGAGCAGTACTTC	CSARANGARSSYEQYF
TRBV5-1	.	.	TRBJ2-1	TGCGCCAGCAGCTTGGATAACAGCCTCTCCTACAATGAGCAGTTCTTC	CASSLDNSLSYNEQFF
TRBV20-1	TRBD1	.	TRBJ1-2	TGCAGTGCTAGGGGGGCGTCAGGGGGCCTTTTGAGTCAATATGGCTACACCTTC	CSARGASGGLLSQYGYTF
TRBV29-1	TRBD1	.	TRBJ1-2	TGCAGCGTTGAAGATTGGACAGGGCTGGTCTATGGCTACACCTTC	CSVEDWTGLVYGYTF
TRBV4-3	.	.	TRBJ1-2	TGCGCCAGCAGCCAAGTAGGGGACTCAAACTATGGCTACACCTTC	CASSQVGDSNYGYTF
TRBV7-2	TRBD2	.	TRBJ2-7	TGTGCCAGCAGCTCCTCTCTTCTAGCGGGGTACGAGCAGTACTTC	CASSSSLLAGYEQYF
TRBV4-1	.	.	TRBJ1-5	TGCGCCAGCAGCCAGGAGGGGCCGAGCAATCAGCCCCAGCATTTT	CASSQEGPSNQPQHF
TRBV5-1	TRBD1	few	TRBJ2-5	TGCGCCAGCAGCGGGACAGGGGTATTTGGGGAGACCCAGTACTTC	CASSGTGVFGETQYF
TRBV6-1	TRBD1	.	TRBJ1-2	TGTGCCAGCAGTGCCTTGGACAGGGGGGACTATGGCTACACCTTC	CASSALDRGDYGYTF
TRBV28	.	few	TRBJ2-1	TGTGCCAGCAGTCCTACCCTCAAGGATGAGCAGTTCTTC	CASSPTLKDEQFF
TRBV4-1	TRBD1	few	TRBJ2-7	TGCGCCAGCAGCCAAGGGGACAGTTCCTACTACGAGCAGTACTTC	CASSQGDSSYYEQYF
TRBV9	.	.	TRBJ2-1	TGTGCCAGCAGCGGCCCAGGGGCCTACAATGAGCAGTTCTTC	CASSGPGAYNEQFF
TRBV29-1	TRBD2	.	TRBJ2-1	TGCAGCGTTGTGGGAGGCGGGGGGGCCCATGAGCAGTTCTTC	CSVVGGGGAHEQFF